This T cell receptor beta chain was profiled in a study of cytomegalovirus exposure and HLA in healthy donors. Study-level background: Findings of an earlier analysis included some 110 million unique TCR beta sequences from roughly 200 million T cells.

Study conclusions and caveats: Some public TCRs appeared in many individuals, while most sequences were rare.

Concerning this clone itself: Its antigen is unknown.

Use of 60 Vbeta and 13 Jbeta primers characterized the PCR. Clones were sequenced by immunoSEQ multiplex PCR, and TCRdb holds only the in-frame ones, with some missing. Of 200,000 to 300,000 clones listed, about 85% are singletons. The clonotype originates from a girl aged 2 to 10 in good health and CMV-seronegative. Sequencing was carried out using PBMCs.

The CDR3 protein is CASIARGLNTEAFF. For the CDR3, the DNA is TGTGCCAGTATAGCGAGGGGGTTGAACACTGAAGCTTTCTTT. This chain connects TRBV19 to TRBJ1-1; D possibly corresponds to TRBD1 (6 bases). This CDR3 spans 14 amino acids. V lost 7 bases and J 0 bases, leaving 12 bases between the germline ends. Looked up from germline, CDR1 is LNHDA and CDR2 is SQIVND (reference sequence).